These T cell receptor beta chains were read from a single sample in a study of T cell repertoires in cytomegalovirus infection. TCRdb fed the reads into MiXCR, producing one record per CDR3 protein. This sample has 450,000 to 650,000 distinct CDR3 sequences; around 40% occur once, and the top ten carry around 48%. The antigens these receptors bind are not known. The sample was cultured PBMCs, taken from culture after CMV antigen stimulation. All receptors derive from a human donor in good health (CMV status not recorded). Some clones in this sample may be carry-over from other donors' samples. Both conserved end residues are part of each CDR3. A D gene is named only where the DNA matches it firmly. Some rows have no size entry. The others give once, few or many, or a class for an expanded clone.

- - TRBJ1-5 TRBV28 TGTGCCAGCAGTTCAACAACAGGGTCGGATCAGCCCCAGCATTTT CASSSTTGSDQPQHF
TRBD2 - TRBJ2-5 TRBV27 TGTGCCAGCAGTTTAACCTCCGGGACTAGCGGAGGAGAGACCCAGTACTTC CASSLTSGTSGGETQYF
- - TRBJ2-7 TRBV7-6 TGTGCCAGCAGCTTAGGGGCCGGCTCAGGCAGCCTACGATCGCAGTACTTC CASSLGAGSGSLRSQYF
TRBD2 - TRBJ2-7 TRBV20-1 TGCAGTGCTTCTTTGCGGGAGGGCCGGTACGAGCAGTACTTC CSASLREGRYEQYF
- few TRBJ1-2 TRBV6-6 TGTGCCAGCAGTTGGACAGCCCGTAGCTACACCTTC CASSWTARSYTF
- few TRBJ1-4 TRBV12-3/TRBV12-4 TGTGCCAGCACTCGGGGTCGCGATGAAAAACTGTTTTTT CASTRGRDEKLFF
- few TRBJ1-2 TRBV7-6 TGTGCCAGCAGCTTAGCAGGGGAGGGCTATGGCTACACCTTC CASSLAGEGYGYTF
- - TRBJ2-6 TRBV27 TGTGCCAGCAGCTACGGGCGGGGGGCCAACGTCCTGACTTTC CASSYGRGANVLTF
TRBD2 few TRBJ2-3 TRBV4-1 TGCGCCAGCAGCCAATCCCCCCAACGGGGGGGCACAGATACGCAGTATTTT CASSQSPQRGGTDTQYF
TRBD2 many TRBJ2-1 TRBV7-2 TGTGCCAGCAGCTTAGCCCGGACTAGCGGGAGAAACAATGAGCAGTTCTTC CASSLARTSGRNNEQFF
TRBD2 few TRBJ2-3 TRBV7-2 TGTGCCAGCAGCTTAGCGCTGCGGGGGAGCACAGATACGCAGTATTTT CASSLALRGSTDTQYF
TRBD1 - TRBJ1-6 TRBV2 TGTGCCAGCAGTAGGGACAGGGTCCTTGAGGCACCCCTCCACTTT CASSRDRVLEAPLHF
- - TRBJ2-3 TRBV6-1 TGTGCCAGCAGAGAGGTATGGCGGAGCACAGATACGCAGTATTTT CASREVWRSTDTQYF
- few TRBJ2-5 TRBV6-1 TGTGCCAGCAGTGAATCGCCGGGGTACCAAGAGACCCAGTACTTC CASSESPGYQETQYF
- many TRBJ2-4 TRBV7-8 TGTGCCAGCAGCCCGCGACAGTACGAAGCCAAAAACATTCAGTACTTC CASSPRQYEAKNIQYF
- few TRBJ2-6 TRBV4-3 TGCGCCAGCAGCCAAGCCATGGCTGGGGCCAACGTCCTGACTTTC CASSQAMAGANVLTF
- once TRBJ2-1 TRBV15 TGTGCCACCAGCCGGGGCGGGACGGGGTATGAGCAGTTCTTC CATSRGGTGYEQFF
- - TRBJ2-3 TRBV6-1 TGTGCCAGCAGTGAAGTGTTCACAGATACGCAGTATTTT CASSEVFTDTQYF
- few TRBJ1-6 TRBV7-6 TGTGCCAGCAGCCCATTCGGGACATGGAGCTCCTATAATTCACCCCTCCACTTT CASSPFGTWSSYNSPLHF
- many TRBJ1-2 TRBV7-2 TGTGCCAGCAGCTTTAGGGTCCGCTATGGCTACACCTTC CASSFRVRYGYTF
- - TRBJ2-7 TRBV6-1 TGTGCCAGCAGGAGTGGACAGTACTCCTACGAGCAGTACTTC CASRSGQYSYEQYF
- - TRBJ2-1 TRBV19 TGTGCCAGTAGGAGGGGGGATGAGCAGTTCTTC CASRRGDEQFF
- few TRBJ2-3 TRBV20-1 TGCAGTGCTAGAGCTCCGGGGCGGGGCCGCACAGATACGCAGTATTTT CSARAPGRGRTDTQYF
TRBD1 few TRBJ2-7 TRBV28 TGTGCCAGCAGTTTACGATACAGGGGGCGTCACTACGAGCAGTACTTC CASSLRYRGRHYEQYF
- - TRBJ1-1 TRBV7-8 TGTGCCAGCAGCTTAGCCCTAGTTCAGAACACTGAAGCTTTCTTT CASSLALVQNTEAFF
- few TRBJ2-2 TRBV7-4 TGTGCCAGCAGCACGGGACGCTCGAACACCGGGGAGCTGTTTTTT CASSTGRSNTGELFF
TRBD2 few TRBJ2-1 TRBV5-4 TGTGCCAGCAGCCACAGGACTAGCGGGAGTAATGAGCAGTTCTTC CASSHRTSGSNEQFF
- - TRBJ1-2 TRBV7-2 TGTGCCAGCAGCTGGAAGGGAGGGTATGGCTACACCTTC CASSWKGGYGYTF
TRBD1 - TRBJ1-2 TRBV15 TGTGCCACCAGCCAGGGACAGACAAGATCTAACTATGGCTACACCTTC CATSQGQTRSNYGYTF
- - TRBJ2-3 TRBV7-4 TGTGCCAGCAGCTTGTTTGGGTGGGGGATACGCACAGATACGCAGTATTTT CASSLFGWGIRTDTQYF
TRBD2 few TRBJ2-1 TRBV7-2 TGTGCCAGCAGCTTAAACGTAGCGGGAGAGGACCTATACAATGAGCAGTTCTTC CASSLNVAGEDLYNEQFF
TRBD2 - TRBJ2-7 TRBV7-2 TGTGCCAGCAGCGCACCGGGACTAGCGGGAGAGCGGGCCTACGAGCAGTACTTC CASSAPGLAGERAYEQYF
- - TRBJ1-2 TRBV12-3/TRBV12-4 TGTGCCATTCCGGGTCCTAACTATGGCTACACCTTC CAIPGPNYGYTF
TRBD1 - TRBJ1-2 TRBV20-1 TGCAGTGCTTGGGACAGAACTAACTATGGCTACACCTTC CSAWDRTNYGYTF
TRBD2 few TRBJ2-1 TRBV6-6 TGTGCCAGCAGTGCCCAGCGGGGGGCCGTCGATGAGCAGTTCTTC CASSAQRGAVDEQFF
- - TRBJ1-4 TRBV6-5 TGTGCCAGCAGGGGTCAGAATGAAAAACTGTTTTTT CASRGQNEKLFF
- few TRBJ2-7 TRBV7-2 TGTGCCAGCAGCTCCCCCAGGAGCTTCGAGCAGTACTTC CASSSPRSFEQYF
- few TRBJ1-6 TRBV7-6 TGTGCCAGCAGTCCTCGCGCGGACAGCTCCTATAATTCACCCCTCCACTTT CASSPRADSSYNSPLHF
- few TRBJ2-3 TRBV7-2 TGTGCCAGCAGCTTATACGGGACCCCCTTAATAGCGGATACGCAGTATTTT CASSLYGTPLIADTQYF
- - TRBJ1-1 TRBV6-2/TRBV6-3 TGTGCCAGCACTGATGACAGCCTGAACACTGAAGCTTTCTTT CASTDDSLNTEAFF
TRBD2 - TRBJ2-1 TRBV20-1 TGCAGTGCTAGCGGGACTAGCGGGGGTAAGGATGAGCAGTTCTTC CSASGTSGGKDEQFF
TRBD1 - TRBJ2-1 TRBV4-3 TGCGCCAGCAGCCAGGCGGTGGGACAGGGCAATGAGCAGTTCTTC CASSQAVGQGNEQFF
- - TRBJ1-1 TRBV5-5 TGTGCCAACAGCTGGGCCGGGCAGGGTGAAGCTTTCTTT CANSWAGQGEAFF
- few TRBJ1-1 TRBV4-2 TGTGCCAGCAGCCGGGCCTTGGGGGGCACTGAAGCTTTCTTT CASSRALGGTEAFF
- few TRBJ1-6 TRBV7-2 TGTGCCAGCAGCTCCCGGGGGCCGGGGGGCGGCGGACAGACGAGCTCCTATAATTCACCCCTCCACTTT CASSSRGPGGGGQTSSYNSPLHF
- - TRBJ1-4 TRBV2 TGTGCCAGCAGCCCCTATCTGGATGAAAAACTGTTTTTT CASSPYLDEKLFF
TRBD1 - TRBJ2-1 TRBV11-2 TGTGCCAGCAGCTTATTGGGGACAGGGTCCTACAATGAGCAGTTCTTC CASSLLGTGSYNEQFF
TRBD2 - TRBJ2-3 TRBV5-1 TGCGCCAGCAGCCCTGTTGGCAGCGGGAGTGGGGATACGCAGTATTTT CASSPVGSGSGDTQYF